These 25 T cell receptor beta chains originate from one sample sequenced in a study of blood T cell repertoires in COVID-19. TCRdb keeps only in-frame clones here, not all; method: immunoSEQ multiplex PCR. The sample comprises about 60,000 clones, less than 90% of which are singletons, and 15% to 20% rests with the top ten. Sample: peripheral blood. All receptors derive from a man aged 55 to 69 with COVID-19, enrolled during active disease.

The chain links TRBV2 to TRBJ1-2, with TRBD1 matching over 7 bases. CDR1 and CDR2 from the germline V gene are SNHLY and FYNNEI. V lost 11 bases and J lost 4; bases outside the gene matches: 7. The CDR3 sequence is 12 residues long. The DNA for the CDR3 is TGTGCCGGGGGACAGAACAGCTATGGCTACACCTTC. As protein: CAGGQNSYGYTF.

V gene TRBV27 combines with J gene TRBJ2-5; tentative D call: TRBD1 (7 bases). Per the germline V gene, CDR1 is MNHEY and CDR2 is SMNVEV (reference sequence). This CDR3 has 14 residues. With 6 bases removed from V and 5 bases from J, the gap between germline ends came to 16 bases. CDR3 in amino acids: CASRGGQWWETQYF. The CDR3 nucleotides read TGTGCCAGCAGGGGGGGACAGTGGTGGGAGACCCAGTACTTC.

CDR3 residues: CASSSTGTTEAFF. The CDR3 coding sequence is TGCGCCAGCAGTTCTACAGGGACCACTGAAGCTTTCTTT. The rearrangement joins TRBV10-1 to TRBJ1-1; tentatively, D is TRBD1 (6 bases). The germline CDR1 and CDR2 sequences are WNHNN and SYGVQD (reference sequence). The CDR3 contains 13 residues. The V end was cut by 5 bases, the J end by 4 bases, with 11 bases between.

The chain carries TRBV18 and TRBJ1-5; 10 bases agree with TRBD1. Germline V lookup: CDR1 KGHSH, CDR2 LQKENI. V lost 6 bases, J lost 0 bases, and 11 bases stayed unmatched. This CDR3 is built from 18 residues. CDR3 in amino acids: CASSQTGGGRNSNQPQHF. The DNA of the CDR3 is TGTGCCAGCTCCCAGACAGGGGGCGGTCGGAATAGCAATCAGCCCCAGCATTTT.

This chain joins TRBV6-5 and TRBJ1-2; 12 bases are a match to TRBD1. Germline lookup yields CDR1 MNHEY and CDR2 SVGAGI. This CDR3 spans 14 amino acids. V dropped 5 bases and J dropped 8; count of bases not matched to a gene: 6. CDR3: CASSPGQGAQGYTF. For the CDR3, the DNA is TGTGCCAGCAGTCCGGGACAGGGGGCACAAGGCTACACCTTC.

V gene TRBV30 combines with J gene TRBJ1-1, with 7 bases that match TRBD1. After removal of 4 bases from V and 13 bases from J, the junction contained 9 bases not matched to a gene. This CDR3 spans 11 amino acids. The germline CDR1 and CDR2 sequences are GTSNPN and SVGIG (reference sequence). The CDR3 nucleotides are TGTGCCTGGACCGGGACAGATCTCGTTTTCTTT. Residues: CAWTGTDLVFF.

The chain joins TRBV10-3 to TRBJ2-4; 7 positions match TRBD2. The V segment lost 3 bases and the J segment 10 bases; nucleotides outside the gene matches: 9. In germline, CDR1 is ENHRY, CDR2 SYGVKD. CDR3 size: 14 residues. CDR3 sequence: CAISDGSGGNIQYF. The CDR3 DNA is TGTGCCATCAGTGATGGGTCGGGGGGTAATATTCAGTACTTC.

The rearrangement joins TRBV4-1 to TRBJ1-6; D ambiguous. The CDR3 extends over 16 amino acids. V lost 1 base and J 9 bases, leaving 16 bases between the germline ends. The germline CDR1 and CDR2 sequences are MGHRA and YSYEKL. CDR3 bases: TGCGCCAGCAGCCAAGTTCCCTTCCGAGGGCCTTCACCCCTCCACTTT. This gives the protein CASSQVPFRGPSPLHF.

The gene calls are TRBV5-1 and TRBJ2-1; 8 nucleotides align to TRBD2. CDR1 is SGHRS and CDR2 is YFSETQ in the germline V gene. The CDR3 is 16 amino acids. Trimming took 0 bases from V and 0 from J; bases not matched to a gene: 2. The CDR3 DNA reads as TGCGCCAGCAGCTTGGGGGGGACTAGCTCCTACAATGAGCAGTTCTTC. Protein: CASSLGGTSSYNEQFF.

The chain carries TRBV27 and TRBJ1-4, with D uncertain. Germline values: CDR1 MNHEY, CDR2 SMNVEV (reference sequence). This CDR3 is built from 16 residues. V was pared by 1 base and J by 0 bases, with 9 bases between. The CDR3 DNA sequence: TGTGCCAGCAGTTTATACTACTCGGCAACTAATGAAAAACTGTTTTTT. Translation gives CASSLYYSATNEKLFF.

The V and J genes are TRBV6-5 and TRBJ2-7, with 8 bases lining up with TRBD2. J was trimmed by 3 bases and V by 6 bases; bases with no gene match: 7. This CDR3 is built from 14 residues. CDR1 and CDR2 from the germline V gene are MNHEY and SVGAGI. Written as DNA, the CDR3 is TGTGCCAGCAGCCCCGGGACTAGGAACTACGAGCAGTACTTC. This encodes CASSPGTRNYEQYF.

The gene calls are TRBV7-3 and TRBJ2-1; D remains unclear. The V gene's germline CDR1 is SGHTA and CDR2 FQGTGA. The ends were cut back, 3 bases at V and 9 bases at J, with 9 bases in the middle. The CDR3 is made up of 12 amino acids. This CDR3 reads CASSFTFGEQFF. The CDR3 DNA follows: TGTGCCAGCAGCTTTACCTTCGGTGAGCAGTTCTTC.

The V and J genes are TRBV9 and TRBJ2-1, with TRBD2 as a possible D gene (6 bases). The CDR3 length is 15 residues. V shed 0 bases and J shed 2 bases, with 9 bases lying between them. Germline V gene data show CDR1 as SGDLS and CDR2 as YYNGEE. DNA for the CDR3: TGTGCCAGCAGCGTAGAGGAGCGGGCCTACAATGAGCAGTTCTTC. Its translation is CASSVEERAYNEQFF.

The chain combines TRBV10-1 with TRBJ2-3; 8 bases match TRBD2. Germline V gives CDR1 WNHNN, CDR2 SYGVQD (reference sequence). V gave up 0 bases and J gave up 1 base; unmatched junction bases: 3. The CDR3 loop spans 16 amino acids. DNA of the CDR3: TGCGCCAGCAGTGAGTCGCCAGCGGGGGGCACAGATACGCAGTATTTT. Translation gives CASSESPAGGTDTQYF.

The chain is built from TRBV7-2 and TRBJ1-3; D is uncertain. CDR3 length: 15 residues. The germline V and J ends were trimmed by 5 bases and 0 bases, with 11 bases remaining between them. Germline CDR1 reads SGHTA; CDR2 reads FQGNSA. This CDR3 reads CASSTWESSGNTIYF. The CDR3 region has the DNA TGTGCCAGCAGCACCTGGGAGAGCTCTGGAAACACCATATATTTT. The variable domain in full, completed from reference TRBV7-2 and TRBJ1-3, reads GAGVSQSPSNKVTEKGKDVELRCDPISGHTALYWYRQSLGQGLEFLIYFQGNSAPDKSGLPSDRFSAERTGGSVSTLTIQRTQQEDSAVYLCASSTWESSGNTIYFGEGSWLTVV.

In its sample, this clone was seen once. CDR3 protein: CSVEVGQGIGGYTF. The CDR3 DNA follows: TGCAGCGTTGAAGTCGGTCAGGGGATTGGAGGCTACACCTTC. The chain uses TRBV29-1 and TRBJ1-2; D perhaps matches TRBD1 (6 bases). The CDR3 is 14 residues long. Per the germline V gene, CDR1 is SQVTM and CDR2 is ANQGSEA. V dropped 1 base and J dropped 8 bases, with 17 bases sitting between them.

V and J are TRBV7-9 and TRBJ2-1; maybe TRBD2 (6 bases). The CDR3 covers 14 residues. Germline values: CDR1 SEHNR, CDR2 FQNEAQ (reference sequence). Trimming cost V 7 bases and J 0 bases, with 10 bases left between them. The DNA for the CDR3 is TGTGCCAGCACTCGGGGGAGCTCCTACAATGAGCAGTTCTTC. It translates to CASTRGSSYNEQFF.

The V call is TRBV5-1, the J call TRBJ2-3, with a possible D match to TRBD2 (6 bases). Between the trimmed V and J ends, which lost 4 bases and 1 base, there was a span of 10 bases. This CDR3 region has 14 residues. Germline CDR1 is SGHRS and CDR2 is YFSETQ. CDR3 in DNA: TGCGCCAGCAGCCCACGGGAGCGCACAGATACGCAGTATTTT. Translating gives CASSPRERTDTQYF. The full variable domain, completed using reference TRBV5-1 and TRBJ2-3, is KAGVTQTPRYLIKTRGQQVTLSCSPISGHRSVSWYQQTPGQGLQFLFEYFSETQRNKGNFPGRFSGRQFSNSRSEMNVSTLELGDSALYLCASSPRERTDTQYFGPGTRLTVL.

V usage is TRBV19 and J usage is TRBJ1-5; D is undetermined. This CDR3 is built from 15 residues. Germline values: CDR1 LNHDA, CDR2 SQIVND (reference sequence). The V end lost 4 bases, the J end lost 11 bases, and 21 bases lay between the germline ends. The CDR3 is CASSSQANPLSTQHF. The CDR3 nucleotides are TGTGCCAGTAGTAGTCAGGCCAACCCCTTGTCGACCCAGCATTTT.

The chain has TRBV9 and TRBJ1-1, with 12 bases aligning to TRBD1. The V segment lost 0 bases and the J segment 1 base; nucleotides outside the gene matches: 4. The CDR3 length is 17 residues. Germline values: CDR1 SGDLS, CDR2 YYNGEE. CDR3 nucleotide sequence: TGTGCCAGCAGCGTAGGGGGGACAGGGGGCTCGAACACTGAAGCTTTCTTT. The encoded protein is CASSVGGTGGSNTEAFF.

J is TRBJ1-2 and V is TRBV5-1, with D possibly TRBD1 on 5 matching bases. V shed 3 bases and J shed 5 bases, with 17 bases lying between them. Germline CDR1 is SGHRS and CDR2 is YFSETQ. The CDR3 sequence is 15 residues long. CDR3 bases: TGCGCCAGCAGCTCCCAGGCGGAGGGGTGGTATGGCTACACCTTC. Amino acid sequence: CASSSQAEGWYGYTF.

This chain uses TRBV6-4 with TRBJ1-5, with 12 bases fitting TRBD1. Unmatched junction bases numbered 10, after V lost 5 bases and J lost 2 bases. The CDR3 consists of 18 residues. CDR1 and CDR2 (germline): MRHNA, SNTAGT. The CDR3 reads CASSSPGTGGDCNQPQHF. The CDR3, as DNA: TGTGCCAGCAGTTCTCCCGGGACAGGGGGCGATTGCAATCAGCCCCAGCATTTT.

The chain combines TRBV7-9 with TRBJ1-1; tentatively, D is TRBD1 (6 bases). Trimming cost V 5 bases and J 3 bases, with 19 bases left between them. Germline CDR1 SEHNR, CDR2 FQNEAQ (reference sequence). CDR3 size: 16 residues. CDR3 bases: TGTGCCAGCAGCACGAATCTACGGGACACTTACACTGAAGCTTTCTTT. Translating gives CASSTNLRDTYTEAFF.

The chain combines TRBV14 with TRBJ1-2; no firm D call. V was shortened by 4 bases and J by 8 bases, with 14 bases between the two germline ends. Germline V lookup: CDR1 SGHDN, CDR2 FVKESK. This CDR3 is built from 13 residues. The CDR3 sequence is CASSPRVLEGYTF. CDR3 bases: TGTGCCAGCAGCCCGAGGGTATTAGAGGGCTACACCTTC.

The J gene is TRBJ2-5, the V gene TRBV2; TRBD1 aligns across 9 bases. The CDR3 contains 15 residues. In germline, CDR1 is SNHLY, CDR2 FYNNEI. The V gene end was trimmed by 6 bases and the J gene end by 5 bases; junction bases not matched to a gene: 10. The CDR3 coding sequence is TGTGCCAGCAGGAGTAACAGGGGGCGCGCGGAGACCCAGTACTTC. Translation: CASRSNRGRAETQYF.